The T cell receptor beta chain described here comes from a study of vaccination and CD4 T cells after COVID-19. Across the whole study: Blood was drawn a median roughly 67 days post second dose, range 14 to 241.

At the Johns Hopkins FTIC core, DNA taken from cultured CD4+ T cells was sequenced by way of the Oncomine TCR Beta short-read assay. The source of extracted genomic DNA was cultured CD4+ T cells. TCRdb reanalysed the PCR reads using MiXCR and keeps one entry per CDR3 protein. The sample comprises 10,000 to 15,000 distinct CDR3 sequences, 42% of which are singletons, and approximately 21% rests with the top ten. Described treatment: approximately 11-day PBMC culture with coronavirus spike peptide pools or control peptides (ViraFEST assay). Worth noting for this clonotype: What it binds is unknown.

CDR3 length: 14 residues. Germline CDR1 is LNHDA and CDR2 is SQIVND (reference sequence). The V and J ends lost 5 bases and 5 bases, in that order; junction bases with no gene match: 7. This TCR came from a human donor who had recovered from COVID-19. Specimen: CD4+ T cells from blood, cultured in vitro, collected before SARS-CoV-2 vaccination. This chain uses TRBV19 with TRBJ2-7; TRBD1 agrees at 9 bases. The CDR3 DNA follows: TGTGCCAGTAGTGCCGGGACAGGGAGGCACGAGCAGTACTTC. Amino acid sequence: CASSAGTGRHEQYF.